A single sample gave rise to the 29 T cell receptor beta chains below, sequenced in a study of cytomegalovirus exposure and HLA in healthy donors. PCR involved 60 Vbeta and 13 Jbeta primers. The table came from immunoSEQ multiplex PCR; TCRdb's copy has only in-frame clones and leaves some out. Of around 98,000 clones listed, about four fifths are singletons. The sample consisted of PBMCs. The receptors derive from a woman aged 40 to 55 in good health and CMV-seronegative.

A few counts support this clone. V usage is TRBV11-2 and J usage is TRBJ1-2, with D perhaps TRBD1 (5 bases). CDR3 length equals 18 residues. CDR1 is SGHAT, CDR2 FQNNGV, per germline. The V end was cut by 1 base, the J end by 0 bases, with 18 bases between. CDR3 in amino acids: CASSLAPTAGLTNYGYTF. DNA of the CDR3: TGTGCCAGCAGCTTAGCCCCAACCGCAGGGCTGACTAACTATGGCTACACCTTC. The whole variable domain, filled in from reference TRBV11-2 and TRBJ1-2, reads EAGVAQSPRYKIIEKRQSVAFWCNPISGHATLYWYQQILGQGPKLLIQFQNNGVVDDSQLPKDRFSAERLKGVDSTLKIQPAKLEDSAVYLCASSLAPTAGLTNYGYTFGSGTRLTVV.

This chain connects TRBV29-1 to TRBJ1-1; D is ambiguous. The CDR3 runs 12 residues. Trimming removed 4 bases from V and 1 base from J, with 7 bases in between. Looked up from germline, CDR1 is SQVTM and CDR2 is ANQGSEA. The CDR3 DNA follows: TGCAGCGTTGTTGGAGAGAACACTGAAGCTTTCTTT. It yields the protein CSVVGENTEAFF.

V and J are TRBV7-2 and TRBJ1-6; possible D gene TRBD1, 6 bases. The CDR3 is 18 residues long. The germline gives CDR1 SGHTA, CDR2 FQGNSA. With 5 bases removed from V and 13 bases from J, the gap between germline ends came to 30 bases. CDR3 sequence (DNA): TGTGCCAGCAGCACCCAAACAACAACAGGGATAGGAGCCCGGCCCCTCCACTTT. Translation: CASSTQTTTGIGARPLHF.

The chain recombines TRBV7-2 with TRBJ2-3; tentatively, D is TRBD2 (6 bases). The length of the CDR3 is 15 residues. CDR1 is SGHTA, CDR2 FQGNSA, per germline. V lost 3 bases to trimming and J lost 5 bases, with 15 bases between them. CDR3 in amino acids: CASSLERRAGDTQYF. The CDR3 DNA follows: TGTGCCAGCAGCTTGGAGCGCCGAGCGGGAGATACGCAGTATTTT.

The chain couples TRBV6-5 to TRBJ2-3; D not certain. The CDR3 is 13 residues long. Germline V CDR1 and CDR2: MNHEY, SVGAGI. V was trimmed by 5 bases and J by 4 bases, leaving 10 bases between them. CDR3: CASSPFLSDTQYF. The CDR3, as DNA: TGTGCCAGCAGTCCTTTTCTGTCAGATACGCAGTATTTT.

In its sample, this clone was seen once. The chain recombines TRBV27 with TRBJ1-2; the match to TRBD1 covers 12 bases. CDR1 MNHEY and CDR2 SMNVEV come from the germline V gene (reference sequence). This CDR3 spans 17 amino acids. Trimming took 5 bases from V and 8 from J; bases not matched to a gene: 15. Here the CDR3 DNA reads TGTGCCAGCAGTGCCTCCGGGACAGGGGGCTTCAGGGGAGGCTACACCTTC. It yields the protein CASSASGTGGFRGGYTF.

V gene TRBV14 combines with J gene TRBJ2-7; the match to TRBD2 covers 10 bases. The CDR3 is 15 residues long. Germline values: CDR1 SGHDN, CDR2 FVKESK. With 3 bases clipped from V and 1 base from J, the junction kept 3 bases outside the gene matches. The chain's CDR3 is CASSQIAGGSYEQYF. In DNA, the CDR3 is TGTGCCAGCAGCCAGATAGCGGGGGGATCCTACGAGCAGTACTTC.

This clone was seen just once. The chain couples TRBV7-3 to TRBJ2-5; maybe TRBD2 (7 bases). The CDR3 has 16 amino acids. Trimming removed 5 bases at V and 1 base at J, with 17 bases between. Germline CDR1 SGHTA, CDR2 FQGTGA. The CDR3 DNA reads TGTGCCAGCAGCGCCCTAGGGGGGGGTCTCCAAGAGACCCAGTACTTC. Translation gives CASSALGGGLQETQYF. Full variable domain (missing parts from reference TRBV7-3 and TRBJ2-5): GAGVSQTPSNKVTEKGKYVELRCDPISGHTALYWYRQSLGQGPEFLIYFQGTGAADDSGLPNDRFFAVRPEGSVSTLKIQRTERGDSAVYLCASSALGGGLQETQYFGPGTRLLVL.

The chain is built from TRBV2 and TRBJ2-7; 8 bases are a match to TRBD2. The germline V gene encodes CDR1 SNHLY and CDR2 FYNNEI. Germline trimming cut 5 bases from V and 5 bases from J; bases unmatched to any gene: 14. The CDR3 sequence is 16 residues long. The CDR3 protein is CASSYDKGLVGHEQYF. CDR3 nucleotide sequence: TGTGCCAGCAGTTACGACAAGGGACTAGTTGGCCACGAGCAGTACTTC. Together with reference TRBV2 and TRBJ2-7, the CDR3 gives the full variable domain: EPEVTQTPSHQVTQMGQEVILRCVPISNHLYFYWYRQILGQKVEFLVSFYNNEISEKSEIFDDQFSVERPDGSNFTLKIRSTKLEDSAMYFCASSYDKGLVGHEQYFGPGTRLTVT.

This rearrangement joins TRBV14 to TRBJ2-7, with D possibly being TRBD1 (5 bases). Germline V gene lookup returns CDR1 SGHDN and CDR2 FVKESK. The CDR3 runs 13 residues. V lost 1 base, J lost 7 bases, and 11 bases lay in between. The CDR3: CASSQVFRVEQYF. The DNA of the CDR3 is TGTGCCAGCAGCCAAGTTTTCAGGGTTGAGCAGTACTTC.

This sequence joins TRBV7-3 and TRBJ2-5, with a possible D match to TRBD2 (6 bases). Germline CDR1 is SGHTA and CDR2 is FQGTGA. The CDR3 totals 15 residues. V was pared by 2 bases and J by 4 bases, with 14 bases between. Here the CDR3 reads CASSLGGMVRETQYF. In DNA form, the CDR3 reads TGTGCCAGCAGCTTAGGGGGGATGGTCAGAGAGACCCAGTACTTC.

J is TRBJ1-1 and V is TRBV7-2; tentative D call: TRBD1 (5 bases). V was clipped by 4 bases and J by 5 bases, with 14 bases between them. The germline V gene has CDR1 SGHTA and CDR2 FQGNSA. This CDR3 has 14 amino acids. The CDR3, as DNA: TGTGCCAGCAGCTCGGGACCCAGCGGGACTGAAGCTTTCTTT. This codes for CASSSGPSGTEAFF.

V usage is TRBV2 and J usage is TRBJ2-7, with 7 positions matching TRBD1. From germline, CDR1 is SNHLY and CDR2 FYNNEI. Unmatched junction bases numbered 3, after V lost 10 bases and J lost 3 bases. CDR3 length equals 11 residues. For the CDR3, the DNA is TGTGCCACCGGGACAGACTACGAGCAGTACTTC. It translates to CATGTDYEQYF.

The chain recombines TRBV28 with TRBJ1-5, with 7 bases aligning to TRBD1. The CDR3 has 16 amino acids. CDR1 and CDR2 from the germline V gene are MDHEN and SYDVKM. J gave up 2 bases and V 2 bases, and 6 bases lay outside the gene matches. The CDR3 DNA follows: TGTGCCAGCAGTTTAGGAGGGGGCGGGGGCAATCAGCCCCAGCATTTT. This gives the protein CASSLGGGGGNQPQHF.

The rearrangement links TRBV20-1 to TRBJ1-1; D is undetermined. The germline V gene encodes CDR1 DFQATT and CDR2 SNEGSKA (reference sequence). The V and J ends lost 5 bases and 0 bases respectively, with 4 bases between them. This CDR3 is 11 amino acids long. This chain's CDR3 is CSAAMNTEAFF. In DNA, the CDR3 is TGCAGTGCTGCTATGAACACTGAAGCTTTCTTT.

The chain uses TRBV18 and TRBJ1-1; weak D call: TRBD1 (5 bases). Germline assignment: CDR1 KGHSH and CDR2 LQKENI. The V end was cut by 2 bases, the J end by 0 bases, with 10 bases between. CDR3 length equals 15 residues. The CDR3 coding sequence is TGTGCCAGCTCACCAGCTACAGGAGTGAACACTGAAGCTTTCTTT. Its translation: CASSPATGVNTEAFF.

V gene TRBV7-2 combines with J gene TRBJ1-5; a possible D gene is TRBD1 (6 bases). The germline V and J ends were trimmed by 6 bases and 1 base, with 13 bases remaining between them. CDR3 length equals 15 residues. CDR1 and CDR2 from the germline V gene are SGHTA and FQGNSA. The CDR3 spells CASRPHRESNQPQHF. CDR3 sequence (DNA): TGTGCCAGCAGACCCCACAGGGAAAGCAATCAGCCCCAGCATTTT.

This rearrangement joins TRBV7-8 to TRBJ2-7; 11 bases match TRBD1. The CDR3 is 15 residues long. Per germline, CDR1 SGHVS and CDR2 FQNEAQ. Trimming took 3 bases from V and 4 from J; bases not matched to a gene: 5. For the CDR3, the DNA is TGTGCCAGCAGCTTCGCGGGACAGGGGGAATACGAGCAGTACTTC. Amino acids: CASSFAGQGEYEQYF.

This chain uses TRBV4-2 with TRBJ1-2; 8 bases line up with TRBD1. V shed 3 bases and J 5 bases; nucleotides not matched to a gene: 5. The germline V gene has CDR1 LGHNA and CDR2 YNFKEQ. The CDR3 consists of 14 residues. The CDR3 here is CASSQEQGGYGYTF. CDR3 nucleotides: TGTGCCAGCAGCCAGGAACAGGGGGGATATGGCTACACCTTC.

CDR3 residues: CASSLPGTSGYNEQFF. The CDR3 DNA is TGTGCCAGCAGTTTACCCGGGACTAGCGGATACAATGAGCAGTTCTTC. This rearrangement joins TRBV28 to TRBJ2-1; 11 bases agree with TRBD2. The CDR3 consists of 16 residues. V lost 2 bases to trimming and J lost 4 bases; unmatched junction nucleotides: 4. Germline V gene lookup returns CDR1 MDHEN and CDR2 SYDVKM.

This sequence joins TRBV10-3 and TRBJ2-2; D may be TRBD2 (6 bases). Deletions cut 4 bases from V and 7 bases from J, with 13 bases between. The length of the CDR3 is 14 residues. The germline gives CDR1 ENHRY, CDR2 SYGVKD. The CDR3 region is CAISVGGEDGELFF. Here the CDR3 DNA reads TGTGCCATCAGTGTGGGCGGGGAAGACGGGGAGCTGTTTTTT.

This clone was seen a few times. The CDR3 coding sequence is TGCGCCAGCAGCCAAGATCGGGGGGGGCCCCAGCATTTT. This encodes CASSQDRGGPQHF. The V gene is TRBV4-3, the J gene TRBJ1-5, with D possibly being TRBD1 (5 bases). V lost 0 bases, J lost 9 bases, and 9 bases lay in between. The germline gives CDR1 LGHNA, CDR2 YSLEER. The CDR3 is 13 amino acids.

The chain employs TRBV4-1 and TRBJ2-1, with TRBD2 matching over 8 bases. With V trimmed by 4 bases and J by 3 bases, 11 bases remained unmatched. Germline CDR1 MGHRA, CDR2 YSYEKL. This CDR3 has 17 residues. The DNA for the CDR3 is TGCGCCAGCAGCCCAAATTTAGCGGGGAACAACTACAATGAGCAGTTCTTC. Amino acids: CASSPNLAGNNYNEQFF.

The chain is built from TRBV12-5 and TRBJ2-5, with D possibly TRBD1 on 6 matching bases. V lost 4 bases and J lost 4, with 13 bases in between. Germline V gives CDR1 LGHNT, CDR2 FRNRAP. The CDR3 loop spans 14 amino acids. The CDR3 nucleotides are TGTGCTAGTGGTTCTGGAACAGGGTTAGAGACCCAGTACTTC. Translated, it gives CASGSGTGLETQYF.

The V gene is TRBV5-1, the J gene TRBJ2-5; possible D gene TRBD2, 6 bases. V dropped 0 bases and J dropped 5 bases, with 17 bases sitting between them. The CDR3 sequence is 16 residues long. Germline CDR1 reads SGHRS; CDR2 reads YFSETQ. In DNA, the CDR3 is TGCGCCAGCAGCTTGGGCCGGGACTCAAGAGGGGAGACCCAGTACTTC. Its protein is CASSLGRDSRGETQYF.

The V call is TRBV5-1, the J call TRBJ2-2; possible D gene TRBD1, 6 bases. CDR3 length: 14 residues. The germline CDR1 and CDR2 sequences are SGHRS and YFSETQ. V was clipped by 7 bases and J by 1 base, with 11 bases between them. CDR3 nucleotide sequence: TGCGCCAGCCATGACAGGCAGAACACCGGGGAGCTGTTTTTT. It encodes CASHDRQNTGELFF. The variable domain in full, with the rest retrieved from reference TRBV5-1 and TRBJ2-2, is KAGVTQTPRYLIKTRGQQVTLSCSPISGHRSVSWYQQTPGQGLQFLFEYFSETQRNKGNFPGRFSGRQFSNSRSEMNVSTLELGDSALYLCASHDRQNTGELFFGEGSRLTVL.

As for this clone: The junction shows a germline mismatch at one end, possibly a read error. V and J are TRBV4-1 and TRBJ1-2; tentative D call: TRBD1 (5 bases). Germline lookup yields CDR1 MGHRA and CDR2 YSYEKL. The CDR3 loop spans 17 amino acids. CDR3 amino acids: CASSQPELRRGSEGYPF. CDR3 DNA: TGCGCCAGCAGCCAACCAGAGCTCCGGCGGGGGTCTGAGGGCTACCCCTTC.

The rearrangement links TRBV10-3 to TRBJ1-5; no reliable D call. CDR1 is ENHRY, CDR2 SYGVKD, per germline. Deletions cut 6 bases from V and 9 bases from J, with 6 bases between. This CDR3 comprises 10 residues. CDR3 bases: TGTGCCATCAGCCTAAGGCCCCAGCATTTT. This gives the protein CAISLRPQHF.

V is TRBV19 and J is TRBJ2-7, with TRBD1 matching over 11 bases. V lost 4 bases and J lost 5; bases outside the gene matches: 4. Per germline, CDR1 LNHDA and CDR2 SQIVND (reference sequence). This CDR3 region has 14 residues. DNA of the CDR3: TGTGCCAGTAGTAACGGACAGGGGGCCGACGAGCAGTACTTC. Protein sequence: CASSNGQGADEQYF.